The entry below describes one T cell receptor (beta chain). Its target is unknown. The study treated chemo-refractory metastatic non-small-cell lung cancer patients with focal radiation plus ipilimumab CTLA-4 blockade. These data are taken from a study of radiotherapy plus CTLA-4 blockade in lung cancer. Study-level background: Objective response rate was about 20%; disease control rate, around 33%.

Measured with immunoSEQ multiplex PCR; TCRdb has only the in-frame clones, and not every one. The top ten clones hold around a fifth of a sample with approximately 40,000 clones, 80% to 90% of them seen once. Germline lookup yields CDR1 MDHEN and CDR2 SYDVKM. V gave up 3 bases and J gave up 4 bases; unmatched junction bases: 23. The CDR3 totals 22 residues. Whole-study findings and limits: An expansion of tumor-derived TCR clones occurred in blood after radiotherapy plus ipilimumab. Early blood T cell clone dynamics, with interferon-beta, were reported to best predict response.

Sample: peripheral blood, taken from a patient treated with radiotherapy plus ipilimumab. This receptor was identified in a human donor with non-small cell lung cancer whose response to radiotherapy plus ipilimumab could not be evaluated. The chain links TRBV28 to TRBJ2-6, with 8 bases that match TRBD1. The CDR3 spells CASSFPWGDRGLVGSGANVLTF. CDR3 in DNA: TGTGCCAGCAGTTTCCCCTGGGGTGACAGGGGCCTCGTGGGGTCCGGGGCCAACGTCCTGACTTTC.